Listed here are 15 T cell receptor beta chains from one sample, sequenced in a study of OX40 agonist ivuxolimab in advanced cancers. Produced via immunoSEQ multiplex PCR; TCRdb's table is partial and in-frame only. The sample has some 79,000 clones, 88% seen once. Specimen: CD4+ or CD8+ T cells sorted from blood, collected in a trial of the OX40 agonist ivuxolimab. Receptors were obtained from an adult with an advanced solid tumor such as melanoma, head and neck, liver or kidney cancer.

CDR3 amino acids: CASSPPSTGLSMGQFF. CDR3 coding DNA: TGTGCCAGCTCACCACCGTCGACAGGGCTCTCGATGGGGCAGTTCTTC. The chain joins TRBV18 to TRBJ2-1; 7 positions match TRBD1. The CDR3 has 16 residues. The J segment lost 12 bases and the V segment lost 0 bases, leaving 14 bases of the junction unmatched. The germline CDR1 and CDR2 sequences are KGHSH and LQKENI. Full variable domain (missing parts from reference TRBV18 and TRBJ2-1): NAGVMQNPRHLVRRRGQEARLRCSPMKGHSHVYWYRQLPEEGLKFMVYLQKENIIDESGMPKERFSAEFPKEGPSILRIQQVVRGDSAAYFCASSPPSTGLSMGQFFGPGTRLTVL.

The V and J genes are TRBV19 and TRBJ2-1; 12 bases agree with TRBD2. CDR3 length equals 15 residues. J lost 8 bases, V lost 6 bases, and 8 bases had no gene match. Germline V gene data show CDR1 as LNHDA and CDR2 as SQIVND (reference sequence). The CDR3 DNA reads TGTGCCAGTAGGGACCTAGCGGGAGGGCGGTATGAGCAGTTCTTC. The encoded protein is CASRDLAGGRYEQFF.

The genes are TRBV2 and TRBJ2-5; no definite D call. The germline CDR1 and CDR2 sequences are SNHLY and FYNNEI. The CDR3 extends over 15 amino acids. Trimming removed 2 bases at V and 1 base at J, with 11 bases between. In nucleotides, the CDR3 is TGTGCCAGCAGTGAAATGCGGACCCCCCAAGAGACCCAGTACTTC. Its protein is CASSEMRTPQETQYF.

The genes are TRBV5-1 and TRBJ2-6; D gene uncertain. The CDR3 totals 17 residues. V lost 3 bases and J 2 bases, leaving 15 bases between the germline ends. CDR1 is SGHRS and CDR2 is YFSETQ in the germline V gene. DNA for the CDR3: TGCGCCAGCAGCTCCCGTTTCTCTGGGGCTGGGGCCAACGTCCTGACTTTC. Translating it yields CASSSRFSGAGANVLTF.

The CDR3 sequence is CASSISASTYNEQFF. In DNA, the CDR3 is TGTGCCAGTAGTATATCGGCTAGCACCTACAATGAGCAGTTCTTC. The chain is built from TRBV19 and TRBJ2-1; the D gene is possibly TRBD2 (5 bases). The CDR3 contains 15 residues. Trimming removed 2 bases from V and 2 bases from J, with 10 bases in between. Germline loops: CDR1 LNHDA, CDR2 SQIVND (reference sequence). The whole variable domain, remainder taken from reference TRBV19 and TRBJ2-1, is DGGITQSPKYLFRKEGQNVTLSCEQNLNHDAMYWYRQDPGQGLRLIYYSQIVNDFQKGDIAEGYSVSREKKESFPLTVTSAQKNPTAFYLCASSISASTYNEQFFGPGTRLTVL.

This clone showed up just once. The V and J genes are TRBV6-1 and TRBJ2-7; 10 bases map to TRBD2. The germline CDR1 and CDR2 sequences are MNHNS and SASEGT. The ends lost 5 bases at V and 9 bases at J; junction bases unmatched: 13. This CDR3 is built from 15 residues. Here the CDR3 reads CASSSRVPSGSGQYF. For the CDR3, the DNA is TGTGCCAGCAGTTCCAGGGTTCCTAGCGGGAGCGGGCAGTACTTC.

The chain combines TRBV27 with TRBJ1-5; the D is unclear. The ends were cut back, 5 bases at V and 4 bases at J, with 18 bases in the middle. Germline CDR1 reads MNHEY; CDR2 reads SMNVEV (reference sequence). This CDR3 has 16 residues. For the CDR3, the DNA is TGTGCCAGCAGTCGCCTAATAGGGTTGAGAAATCAGCCCCAGCATTTT. It codes for CASSRLIGLRNQPQHF.

This clone was counted once. The V call is TRBV5-8, the J call TRBJ1-4, with 7 bases that match TRBD1. The CDR3 has 16 amino acids. J lost 4 bases, V lost 4 bases, and 10 bases had no gene match. CDR1 SGHTS and CDR2 YDEGEE come from the germline V gene. The CDR3: CASSHYTGASNEKLFF. The CDR3 coding sequence is TGTGCCAGCAGCCACTACACAGGGGCGAGTAATGAAAAACTGTTTTTT.

The sample holds a few counts of this clone. V gene TRBV5-1 combines with J gene TRBJ2-3; D may match TRBD1 or TRBD2 (6 bases each). The CDR3 has 16 residues. The V end lost 4 bases, the J end lost 2 bases, and 17 bases lay between the germline ends. Germline V lookup: CDR1 SGHRS, CDR2 YFSETQ. The CDR3 nucleotides read TGCGCCAGCAGCGGTGGGGGCGCGGGACCCACAGATACGCAGTATTTT. Its translation: CASSGGGAGPTDTQYF.

The chain carries TRBV5-1 and TRBJ2-1, with 8 positions matching TRBD2. The germline V gene has CDR1 SGHRS and CDR2 YFSETQ. This CDR3 region has 16 residues. Trimming at V came to 4 bases and at J to 4 bases, leaving 10 bases not matched to a gene. The CDR3 reads CASSRSGTRSYNEQFF. In DNA form, the CDR3 reads TGCGCCAGCAGCAGATCCGGGACTAGGAGTTACAATGAGCAGTTCTTC.

The gene calls are TRBV7-9 and TRBJ2-3, with TRBD2 as a possible D gene (6 bases). This CDR3 contains 14 residues. Trimming pared 2 bases from V and 3 bases from J, leaving 9 bases between. The germline V gene encodes CDR1 SEHNR and CDR2 FQNEAQ (reference sequence). CDR3 nucleotide sequence: TGTGCCAGCAGCTTAAGTAGCGGTACAGATACGCAGTATTTT. Encoded protein: CASSLSSGTDTQYF.

The rearrangement links TRBV15 to TRBJ1-1; TRBD1 agrees at 7 bases. The junction had 3 bases not matched to a gene; V was cut back by 5 bases and J by 0 bases. Germline assignment: CDR1 LNHNV and CDR2 YYDKDF (reference sequence). The CDR3 has 14 amino acids. The CDR3 reads CATSVDRVNTEAFF. The CDR3 DNA follows: TGTGCCACCAGCGTAGACAGGGTGAACACTGAAGCTTTCTTT.

This clone was seen once. This chain links TRBV19 with TRBJ2-5, with 11 bases matching TRBD2. After removal of 4 bases from V and 2 bases from J, the junction contained 3 bases not matched to a gene. This CDR3 is built from 15 residues. Germline CDR1 is LNHDA and CDR2 is SQIVND (reference sequence). CDR3 in DNA: TGTGCCAGTAGTAGGACTAGCGGGTATCAAGAGACCCAGTACTTC. Protein sequence: CASSRTSGYQETQYF.

The gene calls are TRBV5-1 and TRBJ2-7; TRBD1 aligns across 9 bases. V gave up 2 bases and J gave up 5 bases; unmatched junction bases: 5. Germline CDR1 reads SGHRS; CDR2 reads YFSETQ. CDR3 length equals 14 residues. CDR3 region: CASSFGTGSHEQYF. CDR3 nucleotide sequence: TGCGCCAGCAGCTTCGGGACAGGGTCCCACGAGCAGTACTTC.

This sequence joins TRBV11-3 and TRBJ2-1; TRBD2 agrees at 9 bases. Germline V gives CDR1 SGHNT, CDR2 YENEEA. The V gene end was trimmed by 4 bases and the J gene end by 3 bases; junction bases not matched to a gene: 7. The CDR3 is made up of 16 amino acids. The CDR3 nucleotides are TGTGCCAGCAGCTCTGGACTAGCGCTCCTCTACAATGAGCAGTTCTTC. Residues: CASSSGLALLYNEQFF.